The next 26 T cell receptor beta chains were all read from a single sample in a study of CD8 T cell repertoires and HIV-1 epitope variants. Their antigen targets remain unknown. Profiled with immunoSEQ multiplex PCR; TCRdb holds only in-frame clones, not every one. The sample yields 5,000 or so clones, roughly 65% seen once. The sequencing input was cultured CD8+ T cells derived from PBMCs. Receptors originate from a male donor with HIV.

The CDR3 reads CASSLSGQGSDTQYF. The DNA for the CDR3 is TGTGCCAGCAGCTTATCTGGACAGGGGTCAGATACGCAGTATTTT. The chain uses TRBV7-9 and TRBJ2-3, with 9 bases matching TRBD1. The CDR3 is 15 residues long. V gave up 2 bases and J gave up 4 bases; unmatched junction bases: 4. The V gene's germline CDR1 is SEHNR and CDR2 FQNEAQ (reference sequence).

This clone has only one observation. The CDR3 here is CASSLIDGGVGETQYF. CDR3 nucleotides: TGTGCCAGCAGTTTAATAGACGGGGGGGTGGGCGAGACGCAGTATTTT. The J gene is TRBJ2-3, the V gene TRBV27, with TRBD2 identical over 8 bases. V trimming: 2 bases; J trimming: 9 bases; junction bases outside the gene matches: 13. CDR3 length: 16 amino acids. Looked up from germline, CDR1 is MNHEY and CDR2 is SMNVEV (reference sequence).

The gene calls are TRBV27 and TRBJ2-1; 9 bases are shared with TRBD2. The J segment lost 9 bases and the V segment lost 2 bases, leaving 14 bases of the junction unmatched. Germline V CDR1 and CDR2: MNHEY, SMNVEV (reference sequence). The CDR3 loop spans 17 amino acids. CDR3 amino acids: CASSLPLLSGGRGEQFF. The CDR3 DNA reads as TGTGCCAGCAGTTTACCCCTATTGAGCGGGGGGCGGGGTGAGCAGTTCTTC.

The rearrangement joins TRBV4-1 to TRBJ2-5, with TRBD1 as a possible D gene (5 bases). This CDR3 is 15 amino acids long. V gave up 3 bases and J gave up 1 base, with 12 bases separating them. Germline V gene data show CDR1 as MGHRA and CDR2 as YSYEKL. CDR3 region: CASSQLDSVQETQYF. The CDR3 coding sequence is TGCGCCAGCAGCCAGTTAGACAGCGTCCAAGAGACCCAGTACTTC.

The rearrangement joins TRBV5-1 to TRBJ2-6, with no clear D. Germline V CDR1 and CDR2: SGHRS, YFSETQ. V lost 0 bases and J 2 bases, leaving 9 bases between the germline ends. The CDR3 loop spans 16 amino acids. In nucleotides, the CDR3 is TGCGCCAGCAGCTTGGAGGCTGCAACTGGGGCCAACGTCCTGACTTTC. Translation: CASSLEAATGANVLTF.

The genes are TRBV28 and TRBJ2-1; 11 nucleotides line up with TRBD2. V was clipped by 2 bases and J by 9 bases; unmatched bases: 9. CDR3 length equals 16 residues. Germline V gene lookup returns CDR1 MDHEN and CDR2 SYDVKM. The CDR3, as DNA: TGTGCCAGCAGTTTAGCTAGCGGGAGGATCTTTCCTGAGCAGTTCTTC. Residues: CASSLASGRIFPEQFF.

The chain uses TRBV6-5 and TRBJ2-2; 7 bases match TRBD2. V was clipped by 6 bases and J by 4 bases; unmatched bases: 8. Germline V gives CDR1 MNHEY, CDR2 SVGAGI. The CDR3 has 15 amino acids. The CDR3 reads CASRLGGTATGELFF. CDR3 nucleotides: TGTGCCAGCAGGTTGGGGGGGACGGCCACCGGGGAGCTGTTTTTT.

This clone has more than one count but fewer than ten. The chain employs TRBV5-6 and TRBJ2-1; a weak D match, TRBD2 (7 bases). Germline V CDR1 and CDR2: SGHDT, YYEEEE. This CDR3 contains 17 residues. V dropped 2 bases and J dropped 0 bases, with 15 bases sitting between them. CDR3 nucleotide sequence: TGTGCCAGCAGCTTCTCCCTAGGGGGGGCCTCCTACAATGAGCAGTTCTTC. It specifies CASSFSLGGASYNEQFF.

Only a few counts were recorded for this clone. The gene calls are TRBV10-1 and TRBJ2-7, with TRBD2 matching over 11 bases. Germline assignment: CDR1 WNHNN and CDR2 SYGVQD (reference sequence). This CDR3 region has 15 residues. J gave up 0 bases and V 3 bases, and 1 base lay outside the gene matches. The CDR3 region has the DNA TGCGCCAGCAGTGAACTAGCGGGAGTCTCCTACGAGCAGTACTTC. This gives the protein CASSELAGVSYEQYF.

The genes are TRBV28 and TRBJ2-3, with 12 positions matching TRBD2. The CDR3 extends over 19 amino acids. Trimming took 4 bases from V and 2 from J; bases not matched to a gene: 13. Germline CDR1 and CDR2: MDHEN and SYDVKM. The DNA for the CDR3 is TGTGCCAGCAGTTCCTCGACTAGCGGGGGCCTCTACCTCACAGATACGCAGTATTTT. Translation gives CASSSSTSGGLYLTDTQYF.

This clone has a handful of counts. The chain uses TRBV21-1 and TRBJ2-7. TRBV21-1 represents a pseudogene. The CDR3 has 13 amino acids. In DNA, the CDR3 is TGTGCCAGCAGCATAGCACCTTGGTACGAGCAGTACTTC. Amino acids: CASSIAPWYEQYF.

The V gene is TRBV6-4, the J gene TRBJ2-3, with D unresolved. The V gene's germline CDR1 is MRHNA and CDR2 SNTAGT. This CDR3 comprises 14 residues. With 5 bases removed from V and 4 bases from J, the gap between germline ends came to 13 bases. This CDR3 is CASSKGGTADTQYF. The CDR3, as DNA: TGTGCCAGCAGTAAGGGCGGTACCGCAGATACGCAGTATTTT.

J is TRBJ2-7 and V is TRBV10-2, with D hard to call. Trimming cost V 7 bases and J 5 bases, with 15 bases left between them. The germline V gene has CDR1 WSHSY and CDR2 SAAADI. This CDR3 has 13 amino acids. Here the CDR3 reads CASTRFVGNEQYF. CDR3 coding DNA: TGCGCCAGCACGAGGTTCGTAGGTAACGAGCAGTACTTC.

The chain links TRBV5-1 to TRBJ2-1; 8 bases agree with TRBD2. The J segment lost 4 bases and the V segment lost 5 bases, leaving 8 bases of the junction unmatched. The CDR3 loop spans 15 amino acids. Germline-derived CDR1 and CDR2 are SGHRS and YFSETQ. CDR3 bases: TGCGCCAGCAGGGATAGCGGGACTCTTTACAATGAGCAGTTCTTC. Protein product: CASRDSGTLYNEQFF.

V and J are TRBV7-9 and TRBJ1-4; 11 bases fit TRBD1. Looked up from germline, CDR1 is SEHNR and CDR2 is FQNEAQ (reference sequence). Trimming cost V 5 bases and J 7 bases; bases outside gene matches: 6. This CDR3 region has 15 residues. The CDR3 protein is CASSLRTGGSEKLFF. The CDR3 region has the DNA TGTGCCAGCAGCCTAAGGACAGGGGGCAGTGAAAAACTGTTTTTT.

This clone was recorded once. The chain carries TRBV6-5 and TRBJ2-2; D possibly matches TRBD1 or TRBD2 (5 bases each). The CDR3 is 15 residues long. The germline V gene has CDR1 MNHEY and CDR2 SVGAGI. V was clipped by 6 bases and J by 1 base, with 12 bases between them. Written as DNA, the CDR3 is TGTGCCAGCAGGGGGAGACAGAAGAACACCGGGGAGCTGTTTTTT. Translated: CASRGRQKNTGELFF.

The chain joins TRBV18 to TRBJ2-3, with 8 nucleotides matching TRBD1. From germline, CDR1 is KGHSH and CDR2 LQKENI. The CDR3 consists of 16 residues. The V and J ends lost 3 bases and 4 bases, in that order; junction bases with no gene match: 9. CDR3 residues: CASSPAPGGAADTQYF. The CDR3 nucleotides are TGTGCCAGCTCACCGGCTCCAGGGGGCGCGGCAGATACGCAGTATTTT.

Details on this clone: The CDR3 does not end in the conserved phenylalanine or tryptophan, so this is likely a read error. The limits of the CDR3 on the DNA are not certain, so only TCRdb's listed CDR3 is given. The chain carries TRBV1 and TRBJ1-2. TRBV1 is described as a pseudogene. Both ends counted, the CDR3 spans 16 residues. The CDR3 region is CTSSQDPPDLDYGYTY.

In its sample, this clone was seen a few times. V is TRBV7-2 and J is TRBJ2-7, with TRBD2 as a possible D gene (5 bases). The CDR3 runs to 14 residues. V lost 5 bases, J lost 3 bases, and 14 bases lay in between. CDR1 and CDR2 from the germline V gene are SGHTA and FQGNSA. The CDR3 loop reads CASSPRPAGYEQYF. The CDR3 DNA follows: TGTGCCAGCAGCCCGCGCCCCGCGGGCTACGAGCAGTACTTC.

This chain connects TRBV2 to TRBJ2-7; 9 bases line up with TRBD2. The CDR3 length is 17 residues. With 6 bases clipped from V and 1 base from J, the junction kept 13 bases outside the gene matches. Germline V gene data show CDR1 as SNHLY and CDR2 as FYNNEI. The CDR3 spells CASSPLETSGFSYEQYF. CDR3 sequence (DNA): TGTGCCAGCAGCCCCCTAGAGACTAGCGGATTTTCCTACGAGCAGTACTTC.

The CDR3 coding sequence is TGTGCCAGCAGCTTACAGGGGGCGGGTCAGCCCCAGCATTTT. Protein: CASSLQGAGQPQHF. The genes are TRBV7-2 and TRBJ1-5; 8 bases match TRBD1. Germline CDR1 and CDR2: SGHTA and FQGNSA. The CDR3 sequence is 14 residues long. J was trimmed by 6 bases and V by 2 bases; bases with no gene match: 3.

Only one count was recorded for this clone. The rearrangement joins TRBV19 to TRBJ2-1; possible D gene TRBD1, 5 bases. Trimming removed 6 bases at V and 10 bases at J, with 22 bases between. This CDR3 has 15 residues. Germline assignment: CDR1 LNHDA and CDR2 SQIVND (reference sequence). CDR3 sequence (DNA): TGTGCCAGTAGGCCCAGGGTTCGGAATAATGAGGAGCAGTTCTTC. The encoded protein is CASRPRVRNNEEQFF.

V usage is TRBV19 and J usage is TRBJ1-1, with no clear D. This CDR3 contains 15 residues. Germline V CDR1 and CDR2: LNHDA, SQIVND (reference sequence). With 3 bases removed from V and 0 bases from J, the gap between germline ends came to 11 bases. The DNA for the CDR3 is TGTGCCAGTAGTATGGGCAGGACGTTGAACACTGAAGCTTTCTTT. Translating gives CASSMGRTLNTEAFF.

This sequence joins TRBV28 and TRBJ1-5; a possible D gene is TRBD1 (6 bases). The V gene's germline CDR1 is MDHEN and CDR2 SYDVKM. V was trimmed by 4 bases and J by 4 bases, leaving 14 bases between them. The CDR3 is made up of 15 amino acids. The CDR3 spells CASSSERTVNQPQHF. DNA of the CDR3: TGTGCCAGCAGTTCCGAAAGGACAGTGAATCAGCCCCAGCATTTT.

The chain employs TRBV7-8 and TRBJ2-2; D is perhaps TRBD2 (6 bases). With 9 bases removed from V and 2 bases from J, the gap between germline ends came to 13 bases. This CDR3 contains 14 residues. Germline V gene sequence: CDR1 SGHVS, CDR2 FQNEAQ. This CDR3 reads CASRRDSNTGELFF. In nucleotides, the CDR3 is TGTGCCAGTCGTAGGGACTCCAACACCGGGGAGCTGTTTTTT.

This chain connects TRBV11-2 to TRBJ2-4, with 14 bases matching TRBD2. Germline loops: CDR1 SGHAT, CDR2 FQNNGV. The V gene end was trimmed by 3 bases and the J gene end by 0 bases; junction bases not matched to a gene: 4. The CDR3 has 18 residues. The CDR3 DNA reads TGTGCCAGCAGCTTTCCGACTAGCGGGGGGGTAGCCAAAAACATTCAGTACTTC. Its protein is CASSFPTSGGVAKNIQYF. Full variable domain (remainder filled in from reference TRBV11-2 and TRBJ2-4): EAGVAQSPRYKIIEKRQSVAFWCNPISGHATLYWYQQILGQGPKLLIQFQNNGVVDDSQLPKDRFSAERLKGVDSTLKIQPAKLEDSAVYLCASSFPTSGGVAKNIQYFGAGTRLSVL.